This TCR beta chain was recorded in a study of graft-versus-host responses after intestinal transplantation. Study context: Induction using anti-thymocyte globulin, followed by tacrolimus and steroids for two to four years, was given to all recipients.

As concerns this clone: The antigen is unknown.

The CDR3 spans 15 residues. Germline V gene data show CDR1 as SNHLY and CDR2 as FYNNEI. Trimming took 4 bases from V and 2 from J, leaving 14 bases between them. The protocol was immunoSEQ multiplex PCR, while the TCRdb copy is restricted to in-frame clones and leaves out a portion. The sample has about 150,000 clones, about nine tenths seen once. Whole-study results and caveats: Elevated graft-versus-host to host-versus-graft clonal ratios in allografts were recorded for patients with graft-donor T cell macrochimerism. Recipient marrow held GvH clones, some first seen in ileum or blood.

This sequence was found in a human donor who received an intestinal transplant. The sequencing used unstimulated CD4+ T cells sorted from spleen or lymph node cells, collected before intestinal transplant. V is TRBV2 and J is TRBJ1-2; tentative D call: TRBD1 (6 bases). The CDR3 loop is CASSVQGVVNYGYTF. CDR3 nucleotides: TGTGCCAGCAGTGTACAGGGAGTTGTGAACTATGGCTACACCTTC. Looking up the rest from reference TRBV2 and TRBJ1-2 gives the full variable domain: EPEVTQTPSHQVTQMGQEVILRCVPISNHLYFYWYRQILGQKVEFLVSFYNNEISEKSEIFDDQFSVERPDGSNFTLKIRSTKLEDSAMYFCASSVQGVVNYGYTFGSGTRLTVV.